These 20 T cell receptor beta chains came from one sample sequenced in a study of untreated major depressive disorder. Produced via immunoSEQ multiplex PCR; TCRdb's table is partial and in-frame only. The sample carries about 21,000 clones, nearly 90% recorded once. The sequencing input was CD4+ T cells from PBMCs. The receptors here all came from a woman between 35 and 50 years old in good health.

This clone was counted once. CDR3 region: CASSSWGGTNYGYTF. The CDR3 DNA reads TGTGCCAGCAGCTCATGGGGCGGAACTAACTATGGCTACACCTTC. The chain has TRBV7-2 and TRBJ1-2; tentatively, D is TRBD1 (5 bases). Germline V lookup: CDR1 SGHTA, CDR2 FQGNSA. This CDR3 is built from 15 residues. Trimming pared 4 bases from V and 0 bases from J, leaving 12 bases between. Drawing the rest from reference TRBV7-2 and TRBJ1-2, the complete variable domain is GAGVSQSPSNKVTEKGKDVELRCDPISGHTALYWYRQSLGQGLEFLIYFQGNSAPDKSGLPSDRFSAERTGGSVSTLTIQRTQQEDSAVYLCASSSWGGTNYGYTFGSGTRLTVV.

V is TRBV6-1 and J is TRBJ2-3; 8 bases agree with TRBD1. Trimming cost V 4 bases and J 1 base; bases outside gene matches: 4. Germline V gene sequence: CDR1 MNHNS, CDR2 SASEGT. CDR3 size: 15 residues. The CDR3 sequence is CASSAGGFGTDTQYF. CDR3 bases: TGTGCCAGCAGTGCAGGGGGCTTTGGCACAGATACGCAGTATTTT.

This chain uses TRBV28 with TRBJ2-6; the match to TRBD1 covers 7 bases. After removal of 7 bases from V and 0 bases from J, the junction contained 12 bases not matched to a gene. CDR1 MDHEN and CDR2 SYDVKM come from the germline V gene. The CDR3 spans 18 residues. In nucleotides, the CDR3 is TGTGCCAGCACCCAACCGGGACAGAGCATCTCTGGGGCCAACGTCCTGACTTTC. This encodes CASTQPGQSISGANVLTF.

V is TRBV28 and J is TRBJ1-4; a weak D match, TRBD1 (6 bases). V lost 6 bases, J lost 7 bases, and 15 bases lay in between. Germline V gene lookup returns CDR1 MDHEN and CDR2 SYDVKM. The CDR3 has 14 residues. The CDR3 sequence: CASRVGGASEKLFF. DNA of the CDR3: TGTGCCAGCAGAGTCGGGGGCGCGAGTGAAAAACTGTTTTTT.

The CDR3 DNA reads TGCGCCAGCAGCCAAGATCTATTAGTATCGGTGTCCCAGTACTTC. Its translation is CASSQDLLVSVSQYF. V is TRBV4-3 and J is TRBJ2-5; the D is unclear. This CDR3 is 15 amino acids long. The V gene's germline CDR1 is LGHNA and CDR2 YSLEER. V lost 0 bases and J lost 9, with 17 bases in between.

CDR3 sequence reads: CASSLSWGSYSYEQYF. The CDR3 DNA reads TGTGCCAGCAGTTTATCGTGGGGATCCTACTCCTACGAGCAGTACTTC. The rearrangement links TRBV27 to TRBJ2-7; D remains unclear. Trimming took off 0 bases at V and 0 bases at J, with 12 bases between the two ends. The CDR3 contains 16 residues. CDR1 and CDR2 (germline): MNHEY, SMNVEV (reference sequence).

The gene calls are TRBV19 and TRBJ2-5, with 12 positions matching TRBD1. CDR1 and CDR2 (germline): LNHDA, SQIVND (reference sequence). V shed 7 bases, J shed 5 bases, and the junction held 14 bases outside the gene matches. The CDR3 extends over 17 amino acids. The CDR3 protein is CASTKGTGGPGWETQYF. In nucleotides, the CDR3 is TGTGCCAGTACCAAAGGGACAGGGGGCCCAGGGTGGGAGACCCAGTACTTC.

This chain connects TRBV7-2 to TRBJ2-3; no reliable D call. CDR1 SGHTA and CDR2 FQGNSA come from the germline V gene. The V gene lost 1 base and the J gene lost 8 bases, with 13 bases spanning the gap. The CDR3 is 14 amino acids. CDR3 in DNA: TGTGCCAGCAGCTTAGTTTCCCCGAGAGCTACGCAGTATTTT. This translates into CASSLVSPRATQYF. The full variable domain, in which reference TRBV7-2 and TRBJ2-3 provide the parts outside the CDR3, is GAGVSQSPSNKVTEKGKDVELRCDPISGHTALYWYRQSLGQGLEFLIYFQGNSAPDKSGLPSDRFSAERTGGSVSTLTIQRTQQEDSAVYLCASSLVSPRATQYFGPGTRLTVL.

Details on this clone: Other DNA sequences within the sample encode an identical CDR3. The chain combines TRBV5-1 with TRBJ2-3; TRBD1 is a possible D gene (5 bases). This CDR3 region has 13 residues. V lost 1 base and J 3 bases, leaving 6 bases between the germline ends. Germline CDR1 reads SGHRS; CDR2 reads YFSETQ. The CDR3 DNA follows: TGCGCCAGCAGCTTGCCAGGGACAGATACGCAGTATTTT. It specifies CASSLPGTDTQYF.

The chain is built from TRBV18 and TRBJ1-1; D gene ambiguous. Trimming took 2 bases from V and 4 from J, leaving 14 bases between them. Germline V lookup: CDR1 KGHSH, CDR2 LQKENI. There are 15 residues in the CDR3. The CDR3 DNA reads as TGTGCCAGCTCACCATGGGAGGCGGTGGGCACTGAAGCTTTCTTT. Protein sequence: CASSPWEAVGTEAFF.

CDR3: CAWSVSGTSHQPQHF. CDR3 DNA sequence: TGTGCCTGGAGTGTTTCTGGGACATCTCATCAGCCCCAGCATTTT. The chain employs TRBV30 and TRBJ1-5; D might be TRBD1 (6 bases). This CDR3 contains 15 residues. The germline gives CDR1 GTSNPN, CDR2 SVGIG (reference sequence). Trimming cost V 0 bases and J 5 bases, with 14 bases left between them.

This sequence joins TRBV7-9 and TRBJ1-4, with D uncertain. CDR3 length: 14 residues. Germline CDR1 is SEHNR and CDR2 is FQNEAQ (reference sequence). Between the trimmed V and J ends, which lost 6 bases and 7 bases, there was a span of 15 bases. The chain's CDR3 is CASRSDSSGEKLFF. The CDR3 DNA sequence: TGTGCCAGCAGATCGGATTCTTCTGGTGAAAAACTGTTTTTT.

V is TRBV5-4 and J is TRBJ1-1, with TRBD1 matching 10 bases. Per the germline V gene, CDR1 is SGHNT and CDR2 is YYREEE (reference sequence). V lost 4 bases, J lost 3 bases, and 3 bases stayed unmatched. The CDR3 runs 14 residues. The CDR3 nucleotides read TGTGCCAGCAGCACCGACAGGGGGCACACTGAAGCTTTCTTT. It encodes CASSTDRGHTEAFF.

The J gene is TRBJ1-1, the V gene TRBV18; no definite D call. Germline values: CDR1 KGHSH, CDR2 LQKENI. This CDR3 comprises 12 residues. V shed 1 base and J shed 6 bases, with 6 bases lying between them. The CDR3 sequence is CASSPQSSEAFF. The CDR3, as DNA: TGTGCCAGCTCACCACAATCGTCTGAAGCTTTCTTT.

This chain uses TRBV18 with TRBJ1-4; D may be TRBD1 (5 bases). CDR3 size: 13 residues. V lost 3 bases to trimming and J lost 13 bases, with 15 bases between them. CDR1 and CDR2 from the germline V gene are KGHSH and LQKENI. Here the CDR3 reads CASSPSDTRRLFF. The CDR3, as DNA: TGTGCCAGCTCACCCTCGGACACACGGAGACTGTTTTTT.

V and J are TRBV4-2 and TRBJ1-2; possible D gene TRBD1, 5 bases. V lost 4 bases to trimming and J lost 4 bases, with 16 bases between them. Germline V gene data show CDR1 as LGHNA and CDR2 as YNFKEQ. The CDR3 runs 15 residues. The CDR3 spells CASSLDSQGAYGYTF. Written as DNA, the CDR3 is TGTGCCAGCAGCCTCGACAGCCAGGGTGCCTATGGCTACACCTTC.

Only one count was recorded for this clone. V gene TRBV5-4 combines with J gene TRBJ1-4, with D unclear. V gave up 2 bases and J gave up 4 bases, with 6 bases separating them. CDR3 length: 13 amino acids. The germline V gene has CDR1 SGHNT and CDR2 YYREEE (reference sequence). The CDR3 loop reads CASSLQLNEKLFF. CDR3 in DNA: TGTGCCAGCAGCTTACAGCTTAATGAAAAACTGTTTTTT.

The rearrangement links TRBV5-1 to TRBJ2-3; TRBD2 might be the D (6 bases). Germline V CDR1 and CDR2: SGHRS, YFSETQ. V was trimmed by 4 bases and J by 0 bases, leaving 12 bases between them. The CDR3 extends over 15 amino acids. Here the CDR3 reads CASSPAGASTDTQYF. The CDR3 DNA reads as TGCGCCAGCAGCCCAGCGGGCGCTAGCACAGATACGCAGTATTTT.

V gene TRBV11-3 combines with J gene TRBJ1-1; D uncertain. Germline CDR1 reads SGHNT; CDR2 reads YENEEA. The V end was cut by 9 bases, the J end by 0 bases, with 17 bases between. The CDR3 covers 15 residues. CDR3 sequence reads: CARRGWVRLNTEAFF. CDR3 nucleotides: TGTGCCAGGAGAGGCTGGGTGCGTCTGAACACTGAAGCTTTCTTT.

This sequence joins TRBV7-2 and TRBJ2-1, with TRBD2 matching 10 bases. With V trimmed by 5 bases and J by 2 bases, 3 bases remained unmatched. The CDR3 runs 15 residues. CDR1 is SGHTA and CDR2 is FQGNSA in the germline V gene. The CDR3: CASSQREGPYNEQFF. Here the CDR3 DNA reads TGTGCCAGCAGCCAGCGGGAGGGGCCCTACAATGAGCAGTTCTTC.